This passage covers 15 T cell receptor beta chains from one sample sequenced in a study of OX40 agonist ivuxolimab in advanced cancers. The repertoire was sequenced with immunoSEQ multiplex PCR; TCRdb's copy has only in-frame clones and lacks some. Of around 22,000 clones listed, about 86% are singletons. The specimen comprised CD4+ or CD8+ T cells sorted from blood, sampled in a trial of the OX40 agonist ivuxolimab. These receptors came from an adult with an advanced solid tumor such as melanoma, head and neck, liver or kidney cancer.

The gene calls are TRBV27 and TRBJ2-1, with TRBD2 identical over 7 bases. The length of the CDR3 is 16 residues. The germline CDR1 and CDR2 sequences are MNHEY and SMNVEV (reference sequence). With V trimmed by 3 bases and J by 9 bases, 14 bases remained unmatched. The CDR3 protein is CASSFRNQRDYGEQFF. CDR3 nucleotide sequence: TGTGCCAGCAGTTTCCGGAATCAACGGGACTATGGTGAGCAGTTCTTC.

This clone showed up just once. One base away lies a much larger clone, so this may be a sequencing read error. The chain joins TRBV25-1 to TRBJ1-3; D might be TRBD1 (5 bases). Trimming stripped 8 bases from V and 9 bases from J, with 8 bases between. This CDR3 contains 10 residues. CDR1 is MGHDK, CDR2 SYGVNS, per germline. Written as DNA, the CDR3 is TGTGCCAGCGGGCAGGGCACCATATATTTT. Its translation: CASGQGTIYF.

This chain connects TRBV19 to TRBJ2-7, with 10 bases lining up with TRBD2. J gave up 1 base and V 5 bases, and 5 bases lay outside the gene matches. The CDR3 is 15 residues long. Per the germline V gene, CDR1 is LNHDA and CDR2 is SQIVND (reference sequence). DNA for the CDR3: TGTGCCAGTAGTTTAGCTAGCGGGAGTTCCTACGAGCAGTACTTC. Translation gives CASSLASGSSYEQYF.

This sequence joins TRBV27 and TRBJ2-1; D call uncertain. The CDR3 is 13 amino acids. Deletions cut 1 base from V and 6 bases from J, with 7 bases between. CDR1 is MNHEY and CDR2 is SMNVEV in the germline V gene (reference sequence). The DNA of the CDR3 is TGTGCCAGCAGTTTATGGCTTTTCAATGAGCAGTTCTTC. Protein: CASSLWLFNEQFF.

V and J are TRBV9 and TRBJ2-3; a weak D match, TRBD2 (6 bases). Deletions cut 3 bases from V and 2 bases from J, with 16 bases between. CDR1 and CDR2 (germline): SGDLS, YYNGEE. The CDR3 sequence is 16 residues long. CDR3 loop: CASSDGRATNTDTQYF. CDR3 nucleotides: TGTGCCAGCAGCGACGGGAGAGCGACGAACACAGATACGCAGTATTTT.

The count of this clone is one. The chain has TRBV28 and TRBJ2-7; tentative D call: TRBD2 (5 bases). The CDR3 runs 14 residues. Trimming took 3 bases from V and 4 from J, leaving 13 bases between them. From germline, CDR1 is MDHEN and CDR2 SYDVKM. DNA for the CDR3: TGTGCCAGCAGTTTGAGGGCAGGACCTTACGAGCAGTACTTC. This gives the protein CASSLRAGPYEQYF.

V and J are TRBV5-1 and TRBJ2-6, with D uncertain. CDR1 and CDR2 (germline): SGHRS, YFSETQ. This CDR3 contains 15 residues. Trimming shortened V by 1 base and J by 0 bases, and 5 bases separated the two germline ends. The CDR3 spells CASSLPISGANVLTF. CDR3 in DNA: TGCGCCAGCAGCTTGCCTATCTCTGGGGCCAACGTCCTGACTTTC.

The chain couples TRBV28 to TRBJ2-7; either TRBD1 or TRBD2 may supply D (6 bases each). CDR3 length: 16 amino acids. V lost 6 bases to trimming and J lost 0 bases, with 18 bases between them. Germline V CDR1 and CDR2: MDHEN, SYDVKM. The CDR3, as DNA: TGTGCCAGCAGAAAAGTGGAGGGGGGTAGCTCCTACGAGCAGTACTTC. Translation: CASRKVEGGSSYEQYF.

V is TRBV2 and J is TRBJ2-7; 11 bases agree with TRBD1. This CDR3 contains 14 residues. J gave up 3 bases and V 7 bases, and 5 bases lay outside the gene matches. The V gene's germline CDR1 is SNHLY and CDR2 FYNNEI. The CDR3 sequence: CASTRDRGDYEQYF. The CDR3 region has the DNA TGTGCCAGCACCAGGGACAGGGGGGACTACGAGCAGTACTTC.

This chain joins TRBV29-1 and TRBJ2-5, with 12 bases matching TRBD2. The junction had 10 bases not matched to a gene; V was cut back by 6 bases and J by 5 bases. The CDR3 loop spans 15 amino acids. Germline CDR1 and CDR2: SQVTM and ANQGSEA. The CDR3 DNA is TGCAGCGTCTACGGACTAGCGGGACCGCTGGAGACCCAGTACTTC. Translation: CSVYGLAGPLETQYF.

The CDR3 nucleotides are TGTGCCAGCAGCGTAGAGAGCGGGAGTAGGAATGAGCAGTTCTTC. This encodes CASSVESGSRNEQFF. The rearrangement uses TRBV9 and TRBJ2-1; TRBD2 agrees at 8 bases. V was clipped by 0 bases and J by 7 bases; unmatched bases: 6. Germline V gene data show CDR1 as SGDLS and CDR2 as YYNGEE. This CDR3 has 15 amino acids.

The chain carries TRBV21-1 and TRBJ2-1; the table names TRBD2, a call not compared with the DNA. TRBV21-1 is a pseudogene. This CDR3 comprises 16 residues. The CDR3 loop reads CASSPRGKREGHEQFF. The CDR3 DNA reads TGTGCCAGCAGCCCCCGCGGGAAGCGGGAAGGTCATGAGCAGTTCTTC.

Concerning this clone itself: This may be a read error, as it is one base from a much larger clone. The chain employs TRBV21-1 and TRBJ1-1. TRBV21-1 is labeled a pseudogene. The CDR3 spans 11 residues. The CDR3 loop reads CASSPNTEAFF. The CDR3 DNA reads TGTGCCAGCAGCCCGAACACTGAAGCTTTCTTT.

CDR3 sequence (DNA): TGCAGCGTTGAAATGGAGGCTGAAGCTTTCTTT. Its translation is CSVEMEAEAFF. The genes are TRBV29-1 and TRBJ1-1; D uncertain. Germline CDR1 reads SQVTM; CDR2 reads ANQGSEA. This CDR3 contains 11 residues. V was shortened by 2 bases and J by 6 bases, with 7 bases between the two germline ends. The whole variable domain, remainder taken from reference TRBV29-1 and TRBJ1-1, is SAVISQKPSRDICQRGTSLTIQCQVDSQVTMMFWYRQQPGQSLTLIATANQGSEATYESGFVIDKFPISRPNLTFSTLTVSNMSPEDSSIYLCSVEMEAEAFFGQGTRLTVV.

This chain links TRBV10-3 with TRBJ2-7; TRBD1 aligns across 8 bases. The J segment lost 5 bases and the V segment lost 1 base, leaving 7 bases of the junction unmatched. CDR1 and CDR2 from the germline V gene are ENHRY and SYGVKD. The CDR3 is 15 residues long. CDR3 residues: CAISEWQGARDEQYF. Here the CDR3 DNA reads TGTGCCATCAGTGAGTGGCAGGGGGCGAGGGACGAGCAGTACTTC.